Following are 30 T cell receptor beta chains from one sample sequenced in a study of CD8 T cells in Susac syndrome. When the RNA was reverse transcribed, random hexamers were used with an input of about 0.5 to 1 ug. TCRdb ran MiXCR on the immunoSEQ multiplex PCR reads and lists one entry per CDR3 protein. The sample yields a few hundred thousand distinct CDR3 sequences, about 93% seen once. The source material was CD8+ T cells from PBMCs. Receptor source: a human donor with multiple sclerosis.

V and J are TRBV29-1 and TRBJ1-1; D possibly corresponds to TRBD1 (6 bases). CDR1 is SQVTM and CDR2 is ANQGSEA in the germline V gene. The CDR3 loop spans 13 amino acids. V lost 2 bases and J lost 3, with 10 bases in between. The CDR3 spells CSVERTAYTEAFF. CDR3 coding DNA: TGCAGCGTTGAAAGGACAGCGTACACTGAAGCTTTCTTT.

The genes are TRBV5-1 and TRBJ1-1, with a possible D match to TRBD1 (6 bases). The CDR3 is 14 residues long. Germline CDR1 is SGHRS and CDR2 is YFSETQ. V was cut by 1 base and J by 8 bases, with 15 bases left in between. The DNA of the CDR3 is TGCGCCAGCAGCTTGCATTTCCTTGGACAGGAAGCTTTCTTT. This sequence encodes CASSLHFLGQEAFF.

The J gene is TRBJ2-1, the V gene TRBV9; D not certain. Germline V gene data show CDR1 as SGDLS and CDR2 as YYNGEE. Trimming took off 4 bases at V and 7 bases at J, with 12 bases between the two ends. CDR3 length: 13 amino acids. This chain's CDR3 is CASSPPLGNEQFF. The CDR3 DNA reads as TGTGCCAGCAGCCCCCCTCTGGGGAATGAGCAGTTCTTC.

V gene TRBV19 combines with J gene TRBJ2-6, with D possibly TRBD2 on 6 matching bases. V lost 11 bases and J lost 4, with 15 bases in between. The CDR3 sequence is 14 residues long. Germline V gene data show CDR1 as LNHDA and CDR2 as SQIVND (reference sequence). The CDR3 DNA follows: TGTGCCGGGGGGTCGGGGCGCGGGGCCAACGTCCTGACTTTC. Its protein product is CAGGSGRGANVLTF.

V is TRBV7-9 and J is TRBJ2-1; the match to TRBD1 covers 10 bases. With 2 bases clipped from V and 10 bases from J, the junction kept 5 bases outside the gene matches. The CDR3 length is 14 residues. Germline V gene sequence: CDR1 SEHNR, CDR2 FQNEAQ (reference sequence). The CDR3 reads CASSLPWTGGEQFF. The CDR3 region has the DNA TGTGCCAGCAGCTTACCCTGGACAGGGGGGGAGCAGTTCTTC. The variable domain in full, with the rest retrieved from reference TRBV7-9 and TRBJ2-1, is DTGVSQNPRHKITKRGQNVTFRCDPISEHNRLYWYRQTLGQGPEFLTYFQNEAQLEKSRLLSDRFSAERPKGSFSTLEIQRTEQGDSAMYLCASSLPWTGGEQFFGPGTRLTVL.

V and J are TRBV24-1 and TRBJ2-2; D is unresolved. The CDR3 sequence is 16 residues long. The V end was cut by 3 bases, the J end by 0 bases, with 10 bases between. CDR1 is KGHDR and CDR2 is SFDVKD in the germline V gene. The CDR3 DNA follows: TGTGCCACCAGTGATGAAGGCAGGACGAACACCGGGGAGCTGTTTTTT. Translation: CATSDEGRTNTGELFF.

The CDR3 region is CASSSLPLQGNPYEQYF. CDR3 nucleotides: TGTGCCAGCAGCTCGCTCCCACTCCAGGGAAATCCCTACGAGCAGTACTTC. This chain links TRBV5-4 with TRBJ2-7; tentative D call: TRBD1 (5 bases). Trimming took 3 bases from V and 2 from J, leaving 21 bases between them. The CDR3 covers 17 residues. Germline loops: CDR1 SGHNT, CDR2 YYREEE (reference sequence). Looking up the rest from reference TRBV5-4 and TRBJ2-7 gives the full variable domain: ETGVTQSPTHLIKTRGQQVTLRCSSQSGHNTVSWYQQALGQGPQFIFQYYREEENGRGNFPPRFSGLQFPNYSSELNVNALELDDSALYLCASSSLPLQGNPYEQYFGPGTRLTVT.

This chain joins TRBV9 and TRBJ2-1; TRBD2 matches at 9 bases. V shed 0 bases and J 0 bases; nucleotides not matched to a gene: 16. This CDR3 contains 21 residues. The V gene's germline CDR1 is SGDLS and CDR2 YYNGEE. As DNA, the CDR3 is TGTGCCAGCAGCGTAGCCACCGGGGGACTAGCCTCCTCAAGCTCCTACAATGAGCAGTTCTTC. Translating it yields CASSVATGGLASSSSYNEQFF.

This chain joins TRBV29-1 and TRBJ2-3; 7 positions agree with TRBD2. The CDR3 is 15 residues long. In germline, CDR1 is SQVTM, CDR2 ANQGSEA. The ends lost 2 bases at V and 6 bases at J; junction bases unmatched: 11. In DNA, the CDR3 is TGCAGCGTTGAAATCGAGGGAGGGGAGAGCGATACGCAGTATTTT. Translated: CSVEIEGGESDTQYF.

The chain recombines TRBV27 with TRBJ1-1, with unresolved D. CDR3 length: 15 amino acids. The V gene lost 5 bases and the J gene lost 1 base, with 14 bases spanning the gap. Germline CDR1 is MNHEY and CDR2 is SMNVEV (reference sequence). The DNA for the CDR3 is TGTGCCAGCAGTCCCCTGATGTCCGAGAACACTGAAGCTTTCTTT. Protein: CASSPLMSENTEAFF.

The chain links TRBV3-1 to TRBJ2-1; 13 bases line up with TRBD2. CDR1 and CDR2 from the germline V gene are LGHDT and YNNKEL (reference sequence). The CDR3 is made up of 19 amino acids. V lost 1 base, J lost 4 bases, and 10 bases stayed unmatched. The CDR3: CASSQASGLAGDFYNEQFF. The CDR3 region has the DNA TGTGCCAGCAGCCAAGCTTCTGGACTAGCGGGGGACTTTTACAATGAGCAGTTCTTC.

V and J are TRBV27 and TRBJ1-5; D gene ambiguous. Per germline, CDR1 MNHEY and CDR2 SMNVEV (reference sequence). The CDR3 loop spans 14 amino acids. Trimming removed 4 bases at V and 2 bases at J, with 9 bases between. This chain's CDR3 is CASSWGAGNQPQHF. CDR3 nucleotides: TGTGCCAGCAGTTGGGGTGCGGGCAATCAGCCCCAGCATTTT.

The chain has TRBV19 and TRBJ1-5, with D unresolved. Trimming took 6 bases from V and 0 from J, leaving 15 bases between them. This CDR3 has 16 residues. The germline gives CDR1 LNHDA, CDR2 SQIVND (reference sequence). The CDR3, as DNA: TGTGCCAGTAGACCAGAAAATTATAATAGCAATCAGCCCCAGCATTTT. Protein: CASRPENYNSNQPQHF.

J is TRBJ2-7 and V is TRBV10-3; tentative D call: TRBD2 (5 bases). V shed 8 bases and J shed 8 bases, with 13 bases lying between them. From germline, CDR1 is ENHRY and CDR2 SYGVKD. The CDR3 is 11 residues long. The CDR3 here is CAIGDGGQQYF. CDR3 sequence (DNA): TGTGCCATCGGCGACGGAGGTCAGCAGTACTTC.

The chain joins TRBV29-1 to TRBJ2-1; TRBD2 is a possible D gene (5 bases). Trimming left V 5 bases short and J 1 base short, with 9 bases between. The CDR3 is 13 amino acids. Germline V gives CDR1 SQVTM, CDR2 ANQGSEA. The CDR3 loop reads CSVSGGSYNEQFF. CDR3 DNA sequence: TGCAGCGTTTCAGGAGGATCCTACAATGAGCAGTTCTTC.

J is TRBJ2-7 and V is TRBV4-2, with unresolved D. Germline V gives CDR1 LGHNA, CDR2 YNFKEQ. This CDR3 is built from 13 residues. V was trimmed by 1 base and J by 6 bases, leaving 10 bases between them. The chain's CDR3 is CASSQGVYREQYF. CDR3 sequence (DNA): TGTGCCAGCAGCCAAGGAGTATATCGCGAGCAGTACTTC.

The chain combines TRBV15 with TRBJ2-1, with D perhaps assigned TRBD1 or TRBD2 (5 bases each). This CDR3 comprises 15 residues. Trimming shortened V by 1 base and J by 8 bases, and 15 bases separated the two germline ends. CDR1 is LNHNV, CDR2 YYDKDF, per germline (reference sequence). The DNA for the CDR3 is TGTGCCACCAGCAGAGTTATGGGGGATAGAGATGAGCAGTTCTTC. Translating it yields CATSRVMGDRDEQFF.

This rearrangement joins TRBV7-9 to TRBJ2-7; D is ambiguous. Trimming left V 6 bases short and J 2 bases short, with 5 bases between. The CDR3 length is 11 residues. Looked up from germline, CDR1 is SEHNR and CDR2 is FQNEAQ (reference sequence). In DNA, the CDR3 is TGTGCCAGCAGGTCGACCTACGAGCAGTACTTC. Translating gives CASRSTYEQYF.

The gene calls are TRBV12-3 or TRBV12-4 and TRBJ2-2; D unclear. V lost 3 bases and J lost 5, with 13 bases in between. The CDR3 covers 15 residues. The CDR3 DNA sequence: TGTGCCAGCAGTTTGGCCCCCCCTCCGACCGGGGAGCTGTTTTTT. Residues: CASSLAPPPTGELFF.

V gene TRBV6-9 combines with J gene TRBJ2-1, with a tentative D call TRBD2 (6 bases). Germline CDR1 reads MNHGY; CDR2 reads SVAAGI. The CDR3 length is 15 residues. V shed 10 bases and J shed 1 base, with 17 bases lying between them. The CDR3 nucleotides read TGTGCCAACTTGGGAGGACTCGGGTCCTACAATGAGCAGTTCTTC. Residues: CANLGGLGSYNEQFF.

The CDR3 bases are TGTGCCAGCAGTTACGGCGGGGGACCCACTGAAGCTTTCTTT. Its translation is CASSYGGGPTEAFF. This chain joins TRBV6-5 and TRBJ1-1; D is possibly TRBD1 (5 bases). V shed 2 bases and J shed 4 bases, with 11 bases lying between them. The CDR3 loop spans 14 amino acids. Per the germline V gene, CDR1 is MNHEY and CDR2 is SVGAGI.

This chain joins TRBV7-3 and TRBJ1-1; TRBD1 matches 8 bases. There are 15 residues in the CDR3. Germline V gene lookup returns CDR1 SGHTA and CDR2 FQGTGA. J lost 1 base, V lost 2 bases, and 3 bases had no gene match. CDR3 in DNA: TGTGCCAGCAGCTTAGCAGGGGGCAGGAACACTGAAGCTTTCTTT. Translated: CASSLAGGRNTEAFF.

V and J are TRBV27 and TRBJ1-2; a possible D gene is TRBD1 (6 bases). V shed 6 bases and J shed 4 bases, with 12 bases lying between them. The CDR3 length is 13 residues. The germline CDR1 and CDR2 sequences are MNHEY and SMNVEV (reference sequence). The CDR3, as DNA: TGTGCCAGCAGCCAGGGGCCGACCTATGGCTACACCTTC. It translates to CASSQGPTYGYTF.

This clonotype has only one observation. The gene calls are TRBV13 and TRBJ1-1; perhaps TRBD1 as D (5 bases). The CDR3 runs to 13 residues. Trimming stripped 3 bases from V and 6 bases from J, with 11 bases between. Germline loops: CDR1 PRHDT, CDR2 FYEKMQ (reference sequence). The CDR3 DNA reads TGTGCCAGCAGCTTGGGGGAGGACCCTGAAGCTTTCTTT. Translated: CASSLGEDPEAFF. Filled out from reference TRBV13 and TRBJ1-1, the complete variable domain reads AAGVIQSPRHLIKEKRETATLKCYPIPRHDTVYWYQQGPGQDPQFLISFYEKMQSDKGSIPDRFSAQQFSDYHSELNMSSLELGDSALYFCASSLGEDPEAFFGQGTRLTVV.

The V gene is TRBV29-1, the J gene TRBJ1-2, with D tentatively TRBD1 (5 bases). Germline-derived CDR1 and CDR2 are SQVTM and ANQGSEA. CDR3 length: 12 residues. Between the trimmed V and J ends, which lost 3 bases and 6 bases, there was a span of 11 bases. The CDR3 sequence: CSVEGREHGYTF. In DNA, the CDR3 is TGCAGCGTTGAGGGCAGGGAACATGGCTACACCTTC.

V and J are TRBV9 and TRBJ2-1; D may correspond to TRBD1 or TRBD2 (5 bases each). V was shortened by 0 bases and J by 9 bases, with 13 bases between the two germline ends. Germline V CDR1 and CDR2: SGDLS, YYNGEE. This CDR3 is built from 14 residues. CDR3 in amino acids: CASSVGGATGEQFF. The CDR3 region has the DNA TGTGCCAGCAGCGTAGGAGGGGCGACGGGTGAGCAGTTCTTC.

The J gene is TRBJ1-5, the V gene TRBV6-5; D remains ambiguous. The CDR3 runs 15 residues. V was cut by 5 bases and J by 1 base, with 12 bases left in between. Per the germline V gene, CDR1 is MNHEY and CDR2 is SVGAGI. The CDR3 is CASSLRHDSNQPQHF. The CDR3 nucleotides are TGTGCCAGCAGTCTAAGACATGACAGCAATCAGCCCCAGCATTTT.

This rearrangement joins TRBV23-1 to TRBJ1-2; D is unclear. TRBV23-1 is reported as an ORF; its role is uncertain. The V and J ends lost 7 bases and 6 bases respectively, with 9 bases between them. This CDR3 comprises 11 residues. The CDR3 sequence is CASNGRDGYTF. The CDR3 coding sequence is TGCGCCAGCAACGGAAGGGATGGCTACACCTTC.

This chain uses TRBV4-2 with TRBJ2-5; D is possibly TRBD2 (5 bases). The CDR3 extends over 16 amino acids. Trimming took off 0 bases at V and 2 bases at J, with 13 bases between the two ends. The germline V gene encodes CDR1 LGHNA and CDR2 YNFKEQ. The CDR3 nucleotides read TGTGCCAGCAGCCAAGATGACTATTTGGGGCAAGAGACCCAGTACTTC. This codes for CASSQDDYLGQETQYF.

This clonotype was counted between two and nine times. The chain employs TRBV18 and TRBJ2-7, with D unresolved. V dropped 3 bases and J dropped 4 bases, with 16 bases sitting between them. The CDR3 length is 15 residues. The germline CDR1 and CDR2 sequences are KGHSH and LQKENI. As DNA, the CDR3 is TGTGCCAGCTCACCCCGTGCCGGGTCTAATTACGAGCAGTACTTC. Residues: CASSPRAGSNYEQYF.